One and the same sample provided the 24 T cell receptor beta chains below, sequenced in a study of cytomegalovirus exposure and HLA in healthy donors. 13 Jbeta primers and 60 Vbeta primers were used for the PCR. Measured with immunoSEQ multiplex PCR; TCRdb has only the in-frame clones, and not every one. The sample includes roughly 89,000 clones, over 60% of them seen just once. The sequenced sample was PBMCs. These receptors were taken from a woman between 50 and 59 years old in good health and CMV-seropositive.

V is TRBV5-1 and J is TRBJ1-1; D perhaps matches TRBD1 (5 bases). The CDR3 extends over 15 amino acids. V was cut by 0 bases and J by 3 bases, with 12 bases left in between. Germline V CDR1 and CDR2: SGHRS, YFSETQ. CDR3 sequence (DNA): TGCGCCAGCAGCTTGGCAGCAGGGTTGGACACTGAAGCTTTCTTT. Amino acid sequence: CASSLAAGLDTEAFF.

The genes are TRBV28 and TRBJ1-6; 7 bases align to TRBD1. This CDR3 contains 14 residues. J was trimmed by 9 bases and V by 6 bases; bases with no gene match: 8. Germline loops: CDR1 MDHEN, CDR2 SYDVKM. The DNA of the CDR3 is TGTGCCAGCAGCACCAACCGGGACAGTTCACCCCTCCACTTT. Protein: CASSTNRDSSPLHF.

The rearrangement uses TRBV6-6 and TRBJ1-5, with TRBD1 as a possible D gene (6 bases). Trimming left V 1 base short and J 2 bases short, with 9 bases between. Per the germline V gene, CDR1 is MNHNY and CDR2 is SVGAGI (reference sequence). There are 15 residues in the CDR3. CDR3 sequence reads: CASSYFDRRNQPQHF. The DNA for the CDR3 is TGTGCCAGCAGTTACTTCGACAGGCGCAATCAGCCCCAGCATTTT.

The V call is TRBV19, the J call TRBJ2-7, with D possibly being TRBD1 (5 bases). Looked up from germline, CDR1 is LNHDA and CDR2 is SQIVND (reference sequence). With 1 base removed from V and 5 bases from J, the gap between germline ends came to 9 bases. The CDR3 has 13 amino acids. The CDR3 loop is CASSIAGSDEQYF. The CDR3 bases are TGTGCCAGTAGTATAGCAGGGTCGGACGAGCAGTACTTC.

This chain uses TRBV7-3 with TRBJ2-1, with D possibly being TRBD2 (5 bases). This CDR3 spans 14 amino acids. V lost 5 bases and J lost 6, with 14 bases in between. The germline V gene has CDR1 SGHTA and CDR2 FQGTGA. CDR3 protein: CASSPPGGSNEQFF. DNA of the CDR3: TGTGCCAGCAGCCCCCCTGGAGGATCCAATGAGCAGTTCTTC.

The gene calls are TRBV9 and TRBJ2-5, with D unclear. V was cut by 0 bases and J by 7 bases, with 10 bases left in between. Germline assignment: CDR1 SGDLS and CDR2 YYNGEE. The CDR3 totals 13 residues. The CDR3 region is CASSVGDSGTQYF. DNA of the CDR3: TGTGCCAGCAGCGTAGGAGATTCTGGGACCCAGTACTTC.

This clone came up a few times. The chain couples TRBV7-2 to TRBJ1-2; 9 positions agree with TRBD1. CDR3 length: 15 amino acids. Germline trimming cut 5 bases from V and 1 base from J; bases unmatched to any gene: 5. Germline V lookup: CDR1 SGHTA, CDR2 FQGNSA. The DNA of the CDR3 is TGTGCCAGCAGCCCAGGGACAGGGAATAACTATGGCTACACCTTC. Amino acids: CASSPGTGNNYGYTF.

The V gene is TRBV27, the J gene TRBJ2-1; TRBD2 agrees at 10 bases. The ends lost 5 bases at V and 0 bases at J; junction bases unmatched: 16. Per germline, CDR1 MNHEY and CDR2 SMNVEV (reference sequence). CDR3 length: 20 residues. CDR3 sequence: CASSRIAGGLHESSYNEQFF. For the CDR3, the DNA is TGTGCCAGCAGTCGGATAGCGGGGGGCCTACACGAAAGCTCCTACAATGAGCAGTTCTTC.

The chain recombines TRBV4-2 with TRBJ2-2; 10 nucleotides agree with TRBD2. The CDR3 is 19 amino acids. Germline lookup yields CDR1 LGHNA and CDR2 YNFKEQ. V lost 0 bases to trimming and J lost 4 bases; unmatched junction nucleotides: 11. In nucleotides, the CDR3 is TGTGCCAGCAGCCAAGACCCCTCTCTAGCGGGGGCGGGCACCGGGGAGCTGTTTTTT. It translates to CASSQDPSLAGAGTGELFF.

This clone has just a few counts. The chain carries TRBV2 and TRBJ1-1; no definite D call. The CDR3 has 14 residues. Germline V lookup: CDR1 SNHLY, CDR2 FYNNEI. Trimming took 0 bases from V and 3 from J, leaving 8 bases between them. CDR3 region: CASSEALRDTEAFF. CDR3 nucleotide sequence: TGTGCCAGCAGTGAAGCGCTTCGGGACACTGAAGCTTTCTTT.

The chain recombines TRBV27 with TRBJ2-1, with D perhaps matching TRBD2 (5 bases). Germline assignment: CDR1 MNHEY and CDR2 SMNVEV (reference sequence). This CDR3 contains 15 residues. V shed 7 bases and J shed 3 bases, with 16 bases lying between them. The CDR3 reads CASNPSGSSYNEQFF. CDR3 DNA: TGTGCCAGCAATCCCTCTGGGAGCAGCTACAATGAGCAGTTCTTC.

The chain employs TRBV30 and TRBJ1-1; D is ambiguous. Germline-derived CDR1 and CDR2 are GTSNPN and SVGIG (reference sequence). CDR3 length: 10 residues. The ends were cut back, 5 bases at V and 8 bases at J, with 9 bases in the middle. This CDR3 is CAWGTNEAFF. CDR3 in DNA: TGTGCCTGGGGAACTAACGAAGCTTTCTTT.

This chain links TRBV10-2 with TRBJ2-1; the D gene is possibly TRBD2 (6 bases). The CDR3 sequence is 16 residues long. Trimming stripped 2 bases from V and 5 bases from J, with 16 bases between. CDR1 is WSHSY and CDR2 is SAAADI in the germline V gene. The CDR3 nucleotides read TGCGCCAGCAGTGAGCCGAAGGGGAGGACTGACAATGAGCAGTTCTTC. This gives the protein CASSEPKGRTDNEQFF.

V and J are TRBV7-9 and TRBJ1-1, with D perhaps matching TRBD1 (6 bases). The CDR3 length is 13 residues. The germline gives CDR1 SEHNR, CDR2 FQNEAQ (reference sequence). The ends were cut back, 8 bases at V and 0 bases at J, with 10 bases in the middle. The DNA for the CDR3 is TGTGCCAGCGGGACAACCATGAACACTGAAGCTTTCTTT. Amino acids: CASGTTMNTEAFF.

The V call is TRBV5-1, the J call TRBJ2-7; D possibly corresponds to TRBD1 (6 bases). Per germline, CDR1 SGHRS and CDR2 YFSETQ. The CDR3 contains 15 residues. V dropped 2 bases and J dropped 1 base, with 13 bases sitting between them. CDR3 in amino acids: CASSFTLGGSYEQYF. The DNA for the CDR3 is TGCGCCAGCAGCTTTACTTTAGGGGGTTCCTACGAGCAGTACTTC.

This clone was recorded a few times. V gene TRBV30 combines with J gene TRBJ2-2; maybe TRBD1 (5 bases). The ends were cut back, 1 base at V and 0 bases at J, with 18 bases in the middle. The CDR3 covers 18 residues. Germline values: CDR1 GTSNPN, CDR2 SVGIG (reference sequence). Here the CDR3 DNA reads TGTGCCTGGAGTGCAGCAGGGTCCCTTCGAGCGAACACCGGGGAGCTGTTTTTT. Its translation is CAWSAAGSLRANTGELFF. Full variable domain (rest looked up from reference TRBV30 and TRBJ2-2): SQTIHQWPATLVQPVGSPLSLECTVEGTSNPNLYWYRQAAGRGLQLLFYSVGIGQISSEVPQNLSASRPQDRQFILSSKKLLLSDSGFYLCAWSAAGSLRANTGELFFGEGSRLTVL.

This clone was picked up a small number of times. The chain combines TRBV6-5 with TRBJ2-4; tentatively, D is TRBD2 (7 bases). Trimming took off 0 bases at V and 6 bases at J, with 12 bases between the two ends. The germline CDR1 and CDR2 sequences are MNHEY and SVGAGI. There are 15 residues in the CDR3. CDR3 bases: TGTGCCAGCAGTTACTCCGGGGGGCAGGGAAACATTCAGTACTTC. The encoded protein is CASSYSGGQGNIQYF.

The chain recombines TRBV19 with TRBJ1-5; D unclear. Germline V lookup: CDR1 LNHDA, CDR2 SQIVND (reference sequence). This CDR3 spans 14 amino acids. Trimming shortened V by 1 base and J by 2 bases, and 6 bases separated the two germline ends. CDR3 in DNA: TGTGCCAGTAGTATAGCAGCGGGCAATCAGCCCCAGCATTTT. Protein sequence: CASSIAAGNQPQHF.

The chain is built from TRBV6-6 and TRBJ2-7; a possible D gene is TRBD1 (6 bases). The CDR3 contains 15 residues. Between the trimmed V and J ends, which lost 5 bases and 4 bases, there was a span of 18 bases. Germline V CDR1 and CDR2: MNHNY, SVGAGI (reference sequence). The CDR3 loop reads CASSQPDRTFYEQYF. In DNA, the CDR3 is TGTGCCAGCAGTCAACCGGACAGAACCTTTTACGAGCAGTACTTC.

The CDR3 sequence: CASRDGGRVAEAFF. In nucleotides, the CDR3 is TGTGCCAGCAGGGACGGAGGGCGGGTGGCTGAAGCTTTCTTT. V and J are TRBV28 and TRBJ1-1; unclear D gene. V dropped 6 bases and J dropped 6 bases, with 17 bases sitting between them. The length of the CDR3 is 14 residues. Germline assignment: CDR1 MDHEN and CDR2 SYDVKM.

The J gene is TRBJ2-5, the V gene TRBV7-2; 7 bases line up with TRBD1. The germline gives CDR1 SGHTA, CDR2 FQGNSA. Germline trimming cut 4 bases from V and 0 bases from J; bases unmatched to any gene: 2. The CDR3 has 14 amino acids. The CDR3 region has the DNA TGTGCCAGCAGCTCCAGGGGGTACCAAGAGACCCAGTACTTC. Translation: CASSSRGYQETQYF. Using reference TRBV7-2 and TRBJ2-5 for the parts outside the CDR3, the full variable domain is GAGVSQSPSNKVTEKGKDVELRCDPISGHTALYWYRQSLGQGLEFLIYFQGNSAPDKSGLPSDRFSAERTGGSVSTLTIQRTQQEDSAVYLCASSSRGYQETQYFGPGTRLLVL.

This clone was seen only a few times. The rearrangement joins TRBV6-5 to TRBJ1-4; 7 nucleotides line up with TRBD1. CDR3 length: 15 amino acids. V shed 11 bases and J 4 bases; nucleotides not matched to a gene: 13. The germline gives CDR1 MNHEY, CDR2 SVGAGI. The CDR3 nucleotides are TGTGCCGGAGGGGGGTCAGGGACAGTTAATGAAAAACTGTTTTTT. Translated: CAGGGSGTVNEKLFF.

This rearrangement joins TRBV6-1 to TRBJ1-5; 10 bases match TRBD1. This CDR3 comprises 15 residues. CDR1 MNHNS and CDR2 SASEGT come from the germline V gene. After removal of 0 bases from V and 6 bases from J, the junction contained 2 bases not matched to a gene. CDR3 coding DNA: TGTGCCAGCAGTGAAGCGACAGGGGGCGTTCAGCCCCAGCATTTT. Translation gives CASSEATGGVQPQHF.

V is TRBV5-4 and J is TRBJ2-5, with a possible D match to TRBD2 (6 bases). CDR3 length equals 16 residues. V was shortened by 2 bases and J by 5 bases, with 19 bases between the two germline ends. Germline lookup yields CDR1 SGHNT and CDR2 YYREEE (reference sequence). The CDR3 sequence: CASSLNRGGTAETQYF. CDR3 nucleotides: TGTGCCAGCAGCTTAAATCGTGGAGGGACCGCTGAGACCCAGTACTTC. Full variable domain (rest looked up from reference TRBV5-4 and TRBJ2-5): ETGVTQSPTHLIKTRGQQVTLRCSSQSGHNTVSWYQQALGQGPQFIFQYYREEENGRGNFPPRFSGLQFPNYSSELNVNALELDDSALYLCASSLNRGGTAETQYFGPGTRLLVL.